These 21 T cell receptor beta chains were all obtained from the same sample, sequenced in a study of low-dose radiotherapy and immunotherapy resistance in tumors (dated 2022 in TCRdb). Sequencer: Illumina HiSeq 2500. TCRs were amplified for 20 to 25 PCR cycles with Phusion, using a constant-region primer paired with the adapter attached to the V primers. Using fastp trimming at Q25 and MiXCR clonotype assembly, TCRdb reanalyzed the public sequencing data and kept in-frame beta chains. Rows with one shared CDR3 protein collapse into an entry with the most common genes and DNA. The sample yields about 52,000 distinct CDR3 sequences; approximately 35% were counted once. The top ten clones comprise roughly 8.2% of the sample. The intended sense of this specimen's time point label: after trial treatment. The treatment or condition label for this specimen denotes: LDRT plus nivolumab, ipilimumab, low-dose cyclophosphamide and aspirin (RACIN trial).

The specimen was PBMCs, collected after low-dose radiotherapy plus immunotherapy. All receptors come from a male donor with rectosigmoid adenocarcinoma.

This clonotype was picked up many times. CDR3 DNA: TGCGCCAGCAGCCCCCTGACAGGGGCCGAGCAGTTCTTC. Encoded protein: CASSPLTGAEQFF. This chain uses TRBV5-1 with TRBJ2-1, with 8 positions matching TRBD1. Per the germline V gene, CDR1 is SGHRS and CDR2 is YFSETQ. Trimming cost V 4 bases and J 10 bases; bases outside gene matches: 7. The CDR3 runs 13 residues.

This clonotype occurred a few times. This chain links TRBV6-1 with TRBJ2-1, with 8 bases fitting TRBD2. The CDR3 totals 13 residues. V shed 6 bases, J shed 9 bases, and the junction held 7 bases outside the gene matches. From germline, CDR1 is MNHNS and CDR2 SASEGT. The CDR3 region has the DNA TGTGCCAGCAGGGTAGCGGGATCCGCTGAGCAGTTCTTC. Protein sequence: CASRVAGSAEQFF.

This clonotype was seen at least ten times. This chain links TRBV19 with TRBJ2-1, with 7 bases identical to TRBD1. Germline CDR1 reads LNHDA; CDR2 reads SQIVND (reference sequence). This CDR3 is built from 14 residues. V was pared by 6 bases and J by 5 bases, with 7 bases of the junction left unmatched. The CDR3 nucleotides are TGTGCCAGTAGACCGGGACAGCCAAACAATGAGCAGTTCTTC. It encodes CASRPGQPNNEQFF.

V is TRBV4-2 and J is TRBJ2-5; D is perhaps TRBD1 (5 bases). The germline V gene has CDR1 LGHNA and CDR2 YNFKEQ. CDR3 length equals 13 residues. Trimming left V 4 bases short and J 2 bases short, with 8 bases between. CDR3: CASSRTPQETQYF. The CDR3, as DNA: TGTGCCAGCAGCCGGACACCACAAGAGACCCAGTACTTC.

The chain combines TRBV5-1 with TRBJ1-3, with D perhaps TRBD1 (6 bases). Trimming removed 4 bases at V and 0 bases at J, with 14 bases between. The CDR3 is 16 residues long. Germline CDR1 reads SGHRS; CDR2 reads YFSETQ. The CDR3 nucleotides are TGCGCCAGCAGCCTCGAGGGGGAACGCTCTGGAAACACCATATATTTT. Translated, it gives CASSLEGERSGNTIYF.

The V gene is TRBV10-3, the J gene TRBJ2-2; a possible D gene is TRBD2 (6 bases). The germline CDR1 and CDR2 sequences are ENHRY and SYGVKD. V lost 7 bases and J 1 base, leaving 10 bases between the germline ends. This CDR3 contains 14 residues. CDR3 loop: CAITGGLNTGELFF. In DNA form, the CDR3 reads TGTGCCATCACTGGGGGGTTGAACACCGGGGAGCTGTTTTTT.

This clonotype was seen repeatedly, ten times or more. As DNA, the CDR3 is TGTGCCAGCAGCTTAGTCAAAATTTCCGGGACAGGGGGCGGCTACACCTTC. As protein: CASSLVKISGTGGGYTF. The chain employs TRBV7-2 and TRBJ1-2, with 12 bases fitting TRBD1. With 1 base clipped from V and 8 bases from J, the junction kept 11 bases outside the gene matches. The CDR3 sequence is 17 residues long. The germline V gene encodes CDR1 SGHTA and CDR2 FQGNSA.

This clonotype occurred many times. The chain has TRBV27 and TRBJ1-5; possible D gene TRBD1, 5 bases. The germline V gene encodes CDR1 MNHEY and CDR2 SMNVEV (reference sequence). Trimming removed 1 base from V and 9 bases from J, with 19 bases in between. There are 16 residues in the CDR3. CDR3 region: CASSLFGGGIGAPQHF. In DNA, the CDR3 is TGTGCCAGCAGTTTATTCGGCGGAGGGATAGGGGCGCCCCAGCATTTT.

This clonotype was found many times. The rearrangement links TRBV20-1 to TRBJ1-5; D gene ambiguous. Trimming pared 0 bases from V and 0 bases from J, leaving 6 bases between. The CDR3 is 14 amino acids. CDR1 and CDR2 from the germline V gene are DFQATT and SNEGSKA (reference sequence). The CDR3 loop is CSARDPNSNQPQHF. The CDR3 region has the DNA TGCAGTGCTAGAGATCCGAATAGCAATCAGCCCCAGCATTTT.

As DNA, the CDR3 is TGTGCCAGCAGTCAAGGGCGCGAGACCCAGTACTTC. It translates to CASSQGRETQYF. The V gene is TRBV12-3 or TRBV12-4, the J gene TRBJ2-5; D unresolved. The V gene lost 5 bases and the J gene lost 5 bases, with 9 bases spanning the gap. This CDR3 comprises 12 residues.

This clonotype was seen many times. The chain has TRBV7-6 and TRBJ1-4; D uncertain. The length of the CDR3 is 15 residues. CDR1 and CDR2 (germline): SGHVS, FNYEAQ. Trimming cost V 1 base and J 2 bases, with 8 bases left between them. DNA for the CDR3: TGTGCCAGCAGCTTAGGAGGGTACACTAATGAAAAACTGTTTTTT. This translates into CASSLGGYTNEKLFF.

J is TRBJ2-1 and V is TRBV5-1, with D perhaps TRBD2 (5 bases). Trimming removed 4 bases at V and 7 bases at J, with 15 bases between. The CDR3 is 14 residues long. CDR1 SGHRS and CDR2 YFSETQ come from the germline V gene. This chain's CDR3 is CASSPGNVGNEQFF. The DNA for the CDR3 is TGCGCCAGCAGCCCGGGGAATGTGGGGAATGAGCAGTTCTTC.

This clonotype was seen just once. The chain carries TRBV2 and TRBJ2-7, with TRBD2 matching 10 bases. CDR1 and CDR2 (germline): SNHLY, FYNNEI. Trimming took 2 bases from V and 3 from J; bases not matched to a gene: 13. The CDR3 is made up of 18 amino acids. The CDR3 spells CASSELRLAGVIIYEQYF. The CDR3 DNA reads TGTGCCAGCAGTGAACTTCGCCTAGCGGGAGTGATAATCTACGAGCAGTACTTC.

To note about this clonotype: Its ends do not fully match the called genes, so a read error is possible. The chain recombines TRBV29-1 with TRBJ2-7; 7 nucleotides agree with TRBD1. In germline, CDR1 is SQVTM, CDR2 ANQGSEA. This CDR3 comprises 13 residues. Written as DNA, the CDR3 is TGCAGCGTGGGACGGACAGGCTCCTTCGAGCAGTACTTC. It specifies CSVGRTGSFEQYF.

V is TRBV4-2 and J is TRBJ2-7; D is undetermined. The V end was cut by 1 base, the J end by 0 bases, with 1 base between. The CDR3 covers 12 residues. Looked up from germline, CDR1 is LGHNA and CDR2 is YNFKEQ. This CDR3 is CASSQASYEQYF. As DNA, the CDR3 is TGTGCCAGCAGCCAAGCCTCCTACGAGCAGTACTTC.

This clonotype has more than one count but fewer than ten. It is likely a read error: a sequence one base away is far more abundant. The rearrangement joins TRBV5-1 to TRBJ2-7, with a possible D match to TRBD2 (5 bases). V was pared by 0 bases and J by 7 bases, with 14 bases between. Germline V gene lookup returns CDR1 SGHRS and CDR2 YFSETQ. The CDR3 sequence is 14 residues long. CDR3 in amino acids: CASSLAAGLNEQYF. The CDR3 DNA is TGCGCCAGCAGCTTGGCGGCGGGCCTCAATGAGCAGTACTTC.

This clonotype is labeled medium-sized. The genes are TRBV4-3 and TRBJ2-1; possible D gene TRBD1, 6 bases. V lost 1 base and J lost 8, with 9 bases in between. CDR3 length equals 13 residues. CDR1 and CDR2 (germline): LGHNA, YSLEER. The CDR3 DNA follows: TGCGCCAGCAGCCAAGCAGGGGCCGATGAGCAGTTCTTC. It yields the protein CASSQAGADEQFF.

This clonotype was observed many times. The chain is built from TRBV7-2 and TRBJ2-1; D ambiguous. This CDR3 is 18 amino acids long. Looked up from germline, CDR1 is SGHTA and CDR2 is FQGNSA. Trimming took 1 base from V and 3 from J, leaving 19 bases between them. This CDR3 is CASSLGALRAIRYNEQFF. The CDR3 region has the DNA TGTGCCAGCAGCTTAGGGGCCCTGAGAGCGATTCGCTACAATGAGCAGTTCTTC. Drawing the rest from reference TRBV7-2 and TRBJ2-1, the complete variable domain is GAGVSQSPSNKVTEKGKDVELRCDPISGHTALYWYRQSLGQGLEFLIYFQGNSAPDKSGLPSDRFSAERTGGSVSTLTIQRTQQEDSAVYLCASSLGALRAIRYNEQFFGPGTRLTVL.

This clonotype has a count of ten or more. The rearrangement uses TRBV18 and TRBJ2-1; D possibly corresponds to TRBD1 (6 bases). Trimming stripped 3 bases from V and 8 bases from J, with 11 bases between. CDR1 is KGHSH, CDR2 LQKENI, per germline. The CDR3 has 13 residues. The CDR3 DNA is TGTGCCAGCTCACCCACAGGGCCCGATGAGCAGTTCTTC. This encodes CASSPTGPDEQFF.

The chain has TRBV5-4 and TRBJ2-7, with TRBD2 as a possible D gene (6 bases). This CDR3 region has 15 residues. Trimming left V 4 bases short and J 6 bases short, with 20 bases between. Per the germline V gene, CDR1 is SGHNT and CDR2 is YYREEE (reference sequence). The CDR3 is CASSPLWDSQGEQYF. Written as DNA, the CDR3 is TGTGCCAGCAGCCCCTTGTGGGACTCCCAGGGCGAGCAGTACTTC.

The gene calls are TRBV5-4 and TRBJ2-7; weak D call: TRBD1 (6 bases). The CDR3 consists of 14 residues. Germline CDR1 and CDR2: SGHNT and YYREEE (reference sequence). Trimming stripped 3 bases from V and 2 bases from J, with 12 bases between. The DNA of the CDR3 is TGTGCCAGCAGCTGGGAGACAGGACCCTACGAGCAGTACTTC. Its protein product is CASSWETGPYEQYF.